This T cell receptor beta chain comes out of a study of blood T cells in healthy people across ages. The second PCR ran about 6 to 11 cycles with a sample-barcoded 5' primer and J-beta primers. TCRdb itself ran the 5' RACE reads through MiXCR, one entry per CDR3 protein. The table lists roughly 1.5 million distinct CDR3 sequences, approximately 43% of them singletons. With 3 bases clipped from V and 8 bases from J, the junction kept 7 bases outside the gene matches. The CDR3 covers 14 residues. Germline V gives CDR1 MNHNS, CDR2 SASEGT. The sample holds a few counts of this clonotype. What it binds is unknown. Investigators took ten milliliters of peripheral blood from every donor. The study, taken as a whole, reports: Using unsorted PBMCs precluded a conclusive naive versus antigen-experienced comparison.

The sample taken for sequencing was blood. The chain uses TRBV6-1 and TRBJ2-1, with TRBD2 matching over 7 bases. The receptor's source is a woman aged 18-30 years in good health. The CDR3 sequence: CASSEGLPSDEQFF. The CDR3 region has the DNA TGTGCCAGCAGTGAGGGACTACCTAGCGATGAGCAGTTCTTC.